This T cell receptor beta chain was profiled in a study of shared clonotypes between healthy human individuals. Study-level findings and limits: Generation of non-shared clonotypes was less probable than generation of clonotypes shared by all four donors. Generally, naive subsets came out with larger estimated richness than memory subsets.

The table came from immunoSEQ multiplex PCR; TCRdb's copy has only in-frame clones and leaves some out. The sample records 2 million to 2.5 million clones, approximately 93% being singletons. Remarks on this clone: As yet, its antigen is unknown.

The ends were cut back, 5 bases at V and 4 bases at J, with 9 bases in the middle. This CDR3 region has 13 residues. Germline-derived CDR1 and CDR2 are SGHAT and FQDESV (reference sequence). The specimen sequenced was naive CD4+ T cells from PBMCs. Subset indicated: CD45RA+ positively selected. The receptor comes from a young man in good health. Some clones in this sample may be carry-over from other donors' samples. The chain joins TRBV11-1 to TRBJ1-5, with D uncertain. The CDR3 is CASSQFNNQPQHF. CDR3 nucleotide sequence: TGTGCCAGCAGCCAATTCAATAATCAGCCCCAGCATTTT.